This TCR beta chain was found in a study of shared clonotypes between healthy human individuals (dated by TCRdb to the early 2020s). General notes on the study: Two women and three men aged 18 to 49 years were included in the cohort. For each donor, CD4 naive and CD4 memory were each given three plates, CD8 naive was given two plates, and CD8 memory was given one plate. The study deeply sequenced blood TCR repertoires of about 5 healthy adults to estimate repertoire size and the extent of clonotype sharing between individuals. Different laboratories and diverse techniques were used to prepare libraries and sequence TCR repertoires, to increase sequencing depth and limit assay-specific biases. Leukapheresis yielded between about 0.85 and 10 billion PBMCs per donor.

CDR1 SGHRS and CDR2 YFSETQ were looked up in the germline V gene. Compared with germline, V lacks 4 bases and J lacks 4 bases; bases without a gene match: 8. From the cysteine up to the phenylalanine, the CDR3 has a length of 15 residues. Kept here is only the CDR3 DNA, which spans 45 bases and is read in frame from base 1. Using the deep immunoSEQ assay, TCR CDR3 regions were amplified from genomic DNA by multiplex PCR. Extracted genomic DNA from each cell subset was distributed evenly across all wells of several immunoSEQ 96-well plates, and each plate was treated as a replicate. For sorted subsets, about 200 ng genomic DNA, equal to 25,000 to 35,000 T cell genomes, was loaded into each replicate PCR. Purified libraries were quantified with a Qubit 3.0 fluorometer, sized on a Bioanalyzer 2100, and re-quantified with the KAPA Library Quantification kit. A separate single-read 150-cycle Illumina NextSeq 550 flow cell was used to sequence each immunoSEQ 96-well plate. As for the original processing: Because the immunoSEQ output held only junctional sequences and lacked quality scores, the filtering could not match the filtering applied to full-length reads. Sequences were annotated with PyIR, a Python wrapper for IgBLAST v1.9, using IMGT germline references to assign V/J genes and CDR3. Reads were removed for weak V/J assignments (E-value above 1e-6), missing CDR3, stop codons, out-of-frame junctions, or ambiguous translated residues. V3J clonotypes were defined by identical inferred V gene, J gene, and CDR3 amino acid sequence. To compute the percentage overlap between repertoires, the number of shared unique clonotypes was divided by the size of the smaller repertoire. Richness of each repertoire was evaluated using RTK rarefaction, the Chao1 estimator, and Recon v2.1 estimates of unobserved clonotypes. Generation probabilities for all TCRbeta clonotypes obtained by the gDNA method from four donors were computed using OLGA. TCRdb obtained this table from immuneACCESS and retained in-frame rearrangements with V and J assigned. These tables miss some clones; where compared with another copy, unresolved V genes account for less than half of the shortfall, and the remainder is unexplained. That table gives V, J and clone size, and the DNA gave D and trimming. The sample includes roughly 1,100,000 clones, with 65% to 75% observed a single time. The biggest ten clones account for approximately 1.5% of the sample.

This clone was seen only once. Its antigen remains undetermined. No base qualities exist here, and no much larger clone lies one base off it. Overall study results and their limits: Even with the large sequencing depth, rarefaction of the sorted-subset datasets indicated that sequencing was incomplete. The small number of donors limited the genetic and exposure-history diversity represented. Naive subsets generally had larger estimated clonotype richness than memory subsets. Compared with non-shared clonotypes, the clonotypes found in all four sorted-subset donors had higher generation probabilities. Pairwise subsampling led to the expectation that sequencing depth would affect the degree of clonotype sharing among donors. Sampling was restricted to blood, and TCR repertoires in tissues likely differ from the TCR repertoires found in blood. Sharing across a few donors was observed for about 5% of naive CD4, about 4% of naive CD8, over 2% of memory CD4, and about 0.4% of memory CD8 clonotypes.

The donors were healthy, HIV-negative adults who had no recently reported acute infections or vaccinations. All donors were Caucasian adults living in Nashville, Tennessee, USA. CD4+ T cells were enriched through magnetic negative selection, after which naive cells were positively selected on CD45RA and the remaining negative fraction served as the memory subset. Blood was collected by leukapheresis, and PBMCs were isolated by Ficoll-Histopaque density gradient centrifugation and then cryopreserved in liquid nitrogen vapor phase. Purity and quantity of every magnetically sorted T cell population were checked by analytical flow cytometry. Each sorted fraction had its genomic DNA isolated and then quantified by UV absorbance on a Nanodrop 2000c.

The chain is encoded by TRBV5-1 joined to TRBJ2-1; TRBD1 fits 7 bases in the junction. Specimen: memory CD4+ T cells sorted from blood. The sample's cell subset or site label is to be understood as: CD45RA-negative fraction. The sequence derives from a man younger than 35 in good health. The CDR3 has the sequence CASSLTQGKYNEQFF. The DNA is as follows: TGCGCCAGCAGCCTGACACAGGGGAAATACAATGAGCAGTTCTTC. Beyond the CDR3, the reference TRBV5-1 and TRBJ2-1 genes provide the residues; the full variable domain reads: KAGVTQTPRYLIKTRGQQVTLSCSPISGHRSVSWYQQTPGQGLQFLFEYFSETQRNKGNFPGRFSGRQFSNSRSEMNVSTLELGDSALYLCASSLTQGKYNEQFFGPGTRLTVL.